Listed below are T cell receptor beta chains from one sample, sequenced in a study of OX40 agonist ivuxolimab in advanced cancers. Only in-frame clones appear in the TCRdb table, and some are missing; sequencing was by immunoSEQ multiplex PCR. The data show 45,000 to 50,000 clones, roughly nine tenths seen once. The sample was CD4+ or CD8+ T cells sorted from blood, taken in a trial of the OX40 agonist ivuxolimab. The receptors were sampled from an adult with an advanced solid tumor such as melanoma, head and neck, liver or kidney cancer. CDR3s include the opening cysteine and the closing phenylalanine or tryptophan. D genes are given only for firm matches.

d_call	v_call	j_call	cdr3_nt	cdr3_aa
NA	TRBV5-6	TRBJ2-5	TGTGCCAGCAGCTTGGAGGGTTTGGGAGAGACCCAGTACTTC	CASSLEGLGETQYF
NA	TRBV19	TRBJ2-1	TGTGCCAGTAGTATCCGTAGCGGAGGGTGGGATGAGCAGTTCTTC	CASSIRSGGWDEQFF
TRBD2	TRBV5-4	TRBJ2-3	TGTGCCAGCAGCATGGGACTAGATGTCACAGATACGCAGTATTTT	CASSMGLDVTDTQYF
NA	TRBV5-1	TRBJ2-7	TGCGCCAGCAGCTTGGGGGACTTTACCCACCGGGTTTACGAGCAGTACTTC	CASSLGDFTHRVYEQYF
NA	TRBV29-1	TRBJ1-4	TGCAGCGTTGGTGGCAGTCCAAATGAAAAACTGTTTTTT	CSVGGSPNEKLFF
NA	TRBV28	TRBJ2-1	TGTGCCAGCAGCCCCCTTTCCTCCTACAATGAGCAGTTCTTC	CASSPLSSYNEQFF
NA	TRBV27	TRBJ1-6	TGTGCCAGCAGCCCCTTAGAGGACGGATCCTCACCCCTCCACTTT	CASSPLEDGSSPLHF
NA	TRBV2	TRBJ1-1	TGTGCCAGCAATATTTGGACGGAGCAACCTTTCTTT	CASNIWTEQPFF
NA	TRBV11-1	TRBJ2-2	TGTGCCAGCACCTCGCTTAGAACCGGGGAGCTGTTTTTT	CASTSLRTGELFF
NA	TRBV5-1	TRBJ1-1	TGCGCCAGCAGCTTGGAGGGCAGCGAAGCTTTCTTT	CASSLEGSEAFF
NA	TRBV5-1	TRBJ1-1	TGCGCCAGCAGCTTAACCTCGGGGGTGGGCACTGAAGCTTTCTTT	CASSLTSGVGTEAFF
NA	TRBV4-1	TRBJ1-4	TGCGCCAGCAGCCAAAGGGGCGGGGTTGAAAAACTGTTTTTT	CASSQRGGVEKLFF
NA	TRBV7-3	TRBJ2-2	TGTGCCAGCAGCGCGGGGCTGGAGACCGGGGAGCTGTTTTTT	CASSAGLETGELFF